This is a list of T cell receptor beta chains from one sample in a study of cytomegalovirus exposure and HLA in healthy donors. Data came from immunoSEQ multiplex PCR; TCRdb stores just in-frame clones and leaves some out. Of about 300,000 clones in the sample, 86% were seen once. The sequencing sample was made of PBMCs. The receptor set was obtained from a man aged 40-50 years in good health and CMV-seropositive. Each CDR3 is given with its conserved first and last residue. D genes are given only for firm matches. Part of the rows lack a size; the others show once, few, many or a class for expanded clones.

size	D	V	J	CDR3	DNA
NA	TRBD1	TRBV5-4	TRBJ2-1	CASSDSGTGYNEQFF	TGTGCCAGCAGCGATTCCGGGACAGGCTACAATGAGCAGTTCTTC
NA	NA	TRBV11-2	TRBJ2-7	CASSFGGLVYEQYF	TGTGCCAGCAGCTTCGGCGGACTTGTCTACGAGCAGTACTTC
NA	NA	TRBV29-1	TRBJ2-5	CSVYRGGGMGETQYF	TGCAGCGTTTACAGGGGGGGCGGGATGGGGGAGACCCAGTACTTC
NA	TRBD1	TRBV19	TRBJ2-7	CASSKDETGFYGQYF	TGTGCCAGTAGTAAAGACGAGACAGGGTTCTACGGGCAGTACTTC
NA	NA	TRBV30	TRBJ1-5	CAWSVQGQPQHF	TGTGCCTGGAGTGTCCAGGGTCAGCCCCAGCATTTT
NA	NA	TRBV10-3	TRBJ2-1	CAISEAAGAGNEQFF	TGTGCCATCAGTGAGGCCGCAGGTGCGGGGAATGAGCAGTTCTTC
few	TRBD2	TRBV9	TRBJ2-1	CASSALGLAGQYNEQFF	TGTGCCAGCAGCGCGCTGGGACTAGCGGGACAATACAATGAGCAGTTCTTC
NA	TRBD1	TRBV28	TRBJ1-5	CASSTTDRARYSNQPQHF	TGTGCCAGCAGTACTACGGACAGGGCTCGGTATAGCAATCAGCCCCAGCATTTT
NA	TRBD2	TRBV27	TRBJ2-3	CASSLLAGGTDTQYF	TGTGCCAGCAGTTTACTGGCGGGAGGCACAGATACGCAGTATTTT
many	TRBD1	TRBV7-7	TRBJ1-1	CASSPGTGTEAFF	TGTGCTAGCAGCCCAGGGACAGGCACTGAAGCTTTCTTT
NA	TRBD2	TRBV6-1	TRBJ2-1	CASKLAGGGNEQFF	TGTGCCAGCAAGCTAGCGGGAGGGGGTAATGAGCAGTTCTTC
NA	TRBD1	TRBV2	TRBJ1-1	CASRQGASTEAFF	TGTGCCAGCAGACAGGGGGCGAGCACTGAAGCTTTCTTT
NA	TRBD1	TRBV7-6	TRBJ1-3	CASSVGTGYVVDTIYF	TGTGCCAGCAGCGTAGGGACAGGGTACGTGGTGGACACCATATATTTT
once	TRBD1	TRBV28	TRBJ2-7	CASSTGDIDYEQYF	TGTGCCAGCAGTACAGGGGATATAGACTACGAGCAGTACTTC
NA	TRBD1	TRBV6-1	TRBJ1-2	CASSGTGYGYTF	TGTGCCAGCAGTGGGACAGGGTACGGCTACACCTTC
NA	TRBD2	TRBV28	TRBJ2-7	CASSGGTSDRRGEQYF	TGTGCCAGCAGCGGAGGGACTAGCGATCGTCGAGGCGAGCAGTACTTC
NA	TRBD1	TRBV7-3	TRBJ1-1	CASSLSRGQGANTEAFF	TGTGCCAGCAGCTTATCCCGGGGACAGGGGGCGAACACTGAAGCTTTCTTT
NA	TRBD1	TRBV27	TRBJ2-7	CASSDRAYEQYF	TGTGCCAGCAGTGACAGGGCCTACGAGCAGTACTTC
NA	NA	TRBV28	TRBJ1-5	CASSLLFVYSNQPQHF	TGTGCCAGCAGTTTATTATTTGTGTATAGCAATCAGCCCCAGCATTTT
NA	TRBD1	TRBV5-5	TRBJ1-5	CASSLGQGAQPQHF	TGTGCCAGCAGCTTGGGACAGGGGGCTCAGCCCCAGCATTTT
NA	TRBD1	TRBV28	TRBJ2-7	CASSIPGQGYYEQYF	TGTGCCAGCAGTATCCCGGGACAGGGTTACTACGAGCAGTACTTC
NA	NA	TRBV14	TRBJ1-1	CASSSGYNTEAFF	TGTGCCAGCAGCTCCGGTTACAACACTGAAGCTTTCTTT
NA	TRBD1	TRBV28	TRBJ2-1	CASSLWDRVSYNEQFF	TGTGCCAGCAGTTTGTGGGACAGGGTTTCCTACAATGAGCAGTTCTTC
once	TRBD1	TRBV7-8	TRBJ2-1	CASSPGQGRTWNEQFF	TGTGCCAGCAGCCCGGGACAGGGGCGAACATGGAATGAGCAGTTCTTC
NA	TRBD1	TRBV27	TRBJ1-3	CASSIGTAGNTIYF	TGTGCCAGCAGCATCGGGACAGCTGGAAACACCATATATTTT
NA	NA	TRBV21-1	TRBJ2-1	CASSKPGLADNEQFF	TGTGCCAGCAGCAAACCGGGACTAGCGGACAATGAGCAGTTCTTC
NA	TRBD2	TRBV2	TRBJ2-7	CASRPTSGSSYEQYF	TGTGCCAGCAGACCCACTAGCGGGAGTTCCTACGAGCAGTACTTC
NA	NA	TRBV14	TRBJ1-3	CASSEFRGGSGNTIYF	TGTGCCAGCAGCGAATTCCGGGGGGGCTCTGGAAACACCATATATTTT
NA	NA	TRBV19	TRBJ2-3	CASSPSRLPRDTQYF	TGTGCCAGTAGTCCAAGCCGGCTCCCGAGGGATACGCAGTATTTT
NA	NA	TRBV9	TRBJ2-1	CASSVYATSYNEQFF	TGTGCCAGCAGCGTATACGCCACTTCCTACAATGAGCAGTTCTTC
once	NA	TRBV5-1	TRBJ1-1	CASSMARGVTEAFF	TGCGCCAGCAGCATGGCCCGGGGGGTCACTGAAGCTTTCTTT
NA	TRBD1	TRBV6-1	TRBJ1-4	CASSRTGGAEKLFF	TGTGCCAGCAGCAGGACAGGGGGCGCGGAAAAACTGTTTTTT
NA	TRBD2	TRBV10-3	TRBJ2-7	CAISGTSGSSYEQYF	TGTGCCATCAGTGGGACTAGCGGGAGCTCCTACGAGCAGTACTTC
NA	NA	TRBV18	TRBJ1-4	CASSPLPPRTNEKLFF	TGTGCCAGCTCACCATTACCCCCGCGTACTAATGAAAAACTGTTTTTT
NA	NA	TRBV5-8	TRBJ2-7	CASLGQLAESSYEQYF	TGTGCCAGCCTCGGACAGCTAGCGGAAAGCTCCTACGAGCAGTACTTC
NA	TRBD1	TRBV6-5	TRBJ1-2	CASSYSRTGGGYGYTF	TGTGCCAGCAGTTACTCCCGGACAGGGGGCGGCTATGGCTACACCTTC
NA	NA	TRBV19	TRBJ1-3	CASREGFRGNTIYF	TGTGCCAGCAGGGAAGGGTTCCGTGGAAACACCATATATTTT
once	NA	TRBV6-6	TRBJ2-7	CASSHPGRENYEQYF	TGTGCCAGCAGTCATCCCGGTAGAGAAAACTACGAGCAGTACTTC
NA	TRBD1	TRBV29-1	TRBJ2-2	CSVTGYTGELFF	TGCAGCGTGACAGGGTACACCGGGGAGCTGTTTTTT
NA	TRBD2	TRBV7-7	TRBJ2-1	CASRRLAGNEQFF	TGTGCTAGCCGACGACTAGCGGGCAATGAGCAGTTCTTC
NA	TRBD1	TRBV6-1	TRBJ2-7	CASSQGGTGDYEQYF	TGTGCCAGCAGCCAAGGGGGGACAGGGGACTACGAGCAGTACTTC